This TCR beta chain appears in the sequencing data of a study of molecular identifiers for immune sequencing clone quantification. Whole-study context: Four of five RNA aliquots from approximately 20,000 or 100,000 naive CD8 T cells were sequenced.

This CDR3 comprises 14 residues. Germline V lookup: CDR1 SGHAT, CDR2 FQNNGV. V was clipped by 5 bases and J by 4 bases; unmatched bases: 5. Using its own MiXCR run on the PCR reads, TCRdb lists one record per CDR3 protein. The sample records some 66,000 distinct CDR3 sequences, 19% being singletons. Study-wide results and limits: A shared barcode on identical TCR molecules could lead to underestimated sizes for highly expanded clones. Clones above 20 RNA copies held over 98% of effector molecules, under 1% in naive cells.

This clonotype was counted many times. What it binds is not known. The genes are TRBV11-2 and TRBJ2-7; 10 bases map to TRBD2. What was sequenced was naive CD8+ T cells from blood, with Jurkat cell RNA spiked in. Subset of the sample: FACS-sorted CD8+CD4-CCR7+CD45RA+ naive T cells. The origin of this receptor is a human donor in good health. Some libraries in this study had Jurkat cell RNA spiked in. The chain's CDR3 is CASSPGLAVYEQYF. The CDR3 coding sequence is TGTGCCAGCAGCCCCGGACTAGCGGTTTACGAGCAGTACTTC.